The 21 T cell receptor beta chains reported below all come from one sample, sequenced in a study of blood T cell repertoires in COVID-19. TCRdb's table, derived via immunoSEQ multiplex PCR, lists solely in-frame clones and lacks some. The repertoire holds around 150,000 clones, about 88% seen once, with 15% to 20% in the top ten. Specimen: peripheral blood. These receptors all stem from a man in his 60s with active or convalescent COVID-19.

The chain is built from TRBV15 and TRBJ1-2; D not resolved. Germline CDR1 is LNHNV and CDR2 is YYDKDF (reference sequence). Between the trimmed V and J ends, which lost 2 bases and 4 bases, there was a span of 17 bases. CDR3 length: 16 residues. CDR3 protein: CATSRKTPPALYGYTF. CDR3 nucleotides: TGTGCCACCAGCAGAAAGACACCCCCGGCCCTCTATGGCTACACCTTC.

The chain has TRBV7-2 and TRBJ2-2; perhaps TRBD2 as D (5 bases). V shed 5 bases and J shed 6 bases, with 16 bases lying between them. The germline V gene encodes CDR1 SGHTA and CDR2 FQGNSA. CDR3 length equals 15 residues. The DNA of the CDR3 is TGTGCCAGCAGCCGCGGGCGCGCCCCCGCCGGGGAGCTGTTTTTT. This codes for CASSRGRAPAGELFF.

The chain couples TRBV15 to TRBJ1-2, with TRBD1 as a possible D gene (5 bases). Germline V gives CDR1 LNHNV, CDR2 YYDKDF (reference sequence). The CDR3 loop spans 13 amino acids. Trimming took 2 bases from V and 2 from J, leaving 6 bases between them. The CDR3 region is CATSRRGNYGYTF. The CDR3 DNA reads TGTGCCACCAGCAGAAGGGGCAACTATGGCTACACCTTC.

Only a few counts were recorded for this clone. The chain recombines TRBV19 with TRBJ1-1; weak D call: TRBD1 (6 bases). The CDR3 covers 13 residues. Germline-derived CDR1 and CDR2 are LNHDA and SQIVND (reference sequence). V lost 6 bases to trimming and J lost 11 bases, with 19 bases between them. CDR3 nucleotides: TGTGCCAGTAGCCTCACATCTAAGGGGGTGGCTTTCTTT. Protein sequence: CASSLTSKGVAFF.

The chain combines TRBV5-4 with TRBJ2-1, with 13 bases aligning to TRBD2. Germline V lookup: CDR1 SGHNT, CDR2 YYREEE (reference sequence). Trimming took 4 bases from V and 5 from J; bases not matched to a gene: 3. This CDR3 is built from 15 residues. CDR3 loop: CASSQGLAGDNEQFF. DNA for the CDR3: TGTGCCAGCAGCCAAGGACTAGCGGGGGACAATGAGCAGTTCTTC.

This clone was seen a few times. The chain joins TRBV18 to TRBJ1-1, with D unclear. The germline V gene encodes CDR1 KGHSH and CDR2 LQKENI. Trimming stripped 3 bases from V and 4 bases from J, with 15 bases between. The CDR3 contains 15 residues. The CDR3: CASSPKEGVGTEAFF. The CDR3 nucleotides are TGTGCCAGCTCACCTAAGGAGGGTGTGGGCACTGAAGCTTTCTTT.

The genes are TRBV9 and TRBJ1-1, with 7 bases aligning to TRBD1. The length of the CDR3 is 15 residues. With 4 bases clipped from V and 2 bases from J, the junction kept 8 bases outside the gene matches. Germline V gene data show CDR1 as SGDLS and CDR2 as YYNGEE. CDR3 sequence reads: CASSQTGQQNTEAFF. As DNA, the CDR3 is TGTGCCAGCAGCCAGACGGGACAGCAAAACACTGAAGCTTTCTTT.

CDR3 sequence (DNA): TGTGCCAGCAGTGAGCGCAGGGCTGGGGCCAACGTCCTGACTTTC. Its translation is CASSERRAGANVLTF. The chain is built from TRBV6-1 and TRBJ2-6, with a possible D match to TRBD1 (5 bases). The CDR3 has 15 amino acids. From germline, CDR1 is MNHNS and CDR2 SASEGT. Deletions cut 3 bases from V and 2 bases from J, with 8 bases between.

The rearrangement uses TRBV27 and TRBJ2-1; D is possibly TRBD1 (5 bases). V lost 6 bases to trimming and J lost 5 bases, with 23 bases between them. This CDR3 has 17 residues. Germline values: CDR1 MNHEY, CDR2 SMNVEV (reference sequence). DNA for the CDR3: TGTGCCAGCAGACCACCGGCCCACAGGATCATCCACAATGAGCAGTTCTTC. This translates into CASRPPAHRIIHNEQFF.

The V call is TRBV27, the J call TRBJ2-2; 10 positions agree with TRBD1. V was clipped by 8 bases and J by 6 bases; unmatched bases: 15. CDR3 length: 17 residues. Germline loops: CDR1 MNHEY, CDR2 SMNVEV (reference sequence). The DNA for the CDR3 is TGTGCCAGCTGCCTAATTACGGGACAGGGGTGTGCCGGGGAGCTGTTTTTT. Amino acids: CASCLITGQGCAGELFF.

In nucleotides, the CDR3 is TGTGCCAGCAGCTTTGTGACTCCGGGACTAGCGGGAGATCTGAACATTCAGTACTTC. Amino acids: CASSFVTPGLAGDLNIQYF. This rearrangement joins TRBV5-4 to TRBJ2-4; 14 bases are shared with TRBD2. The CDR3 is made up of 19 amino acids. The V segment lost 2 bases and the J segment 7 bases; nucleotides outside the gene matches: 14. CDR1 is SGHNT and CDR2 is YYREEE in the germline V gene (reference sequence).

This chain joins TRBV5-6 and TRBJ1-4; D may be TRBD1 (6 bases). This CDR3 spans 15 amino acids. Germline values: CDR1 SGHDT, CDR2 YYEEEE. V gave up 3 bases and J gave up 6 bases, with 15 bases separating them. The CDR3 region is CASSSRDIGDEKLFF. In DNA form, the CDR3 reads TGTGCCAGCAGCTCCCGGGACATAGGGGATGAAAAACTGTTTTTT.

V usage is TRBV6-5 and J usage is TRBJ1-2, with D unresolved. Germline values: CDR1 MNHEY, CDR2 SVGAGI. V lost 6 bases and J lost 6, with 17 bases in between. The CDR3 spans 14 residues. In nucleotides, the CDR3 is TGTGCCAGCAGGGAGACTTTTTATCTCCATGGCTACACCTTC. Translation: CASRETFYLHGYTF.

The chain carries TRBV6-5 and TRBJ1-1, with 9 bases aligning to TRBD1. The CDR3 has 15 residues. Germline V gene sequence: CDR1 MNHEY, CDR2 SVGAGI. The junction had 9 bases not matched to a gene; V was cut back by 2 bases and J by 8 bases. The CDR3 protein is CASSYVRTGANEAFF. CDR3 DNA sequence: TGTGCCAGCAGTTACGTCAGGACAGGGGCTAACGAAGCTTTCTTT.

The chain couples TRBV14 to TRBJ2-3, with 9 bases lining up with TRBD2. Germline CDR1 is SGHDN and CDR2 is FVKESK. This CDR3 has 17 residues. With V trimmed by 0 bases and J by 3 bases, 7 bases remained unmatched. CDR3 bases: TGTGCCAGCAGCCAAGAGTTGCGTCTAGCGGGAACAGATACGCAGTATTTT. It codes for CASSQELRLAGTDTQYF.

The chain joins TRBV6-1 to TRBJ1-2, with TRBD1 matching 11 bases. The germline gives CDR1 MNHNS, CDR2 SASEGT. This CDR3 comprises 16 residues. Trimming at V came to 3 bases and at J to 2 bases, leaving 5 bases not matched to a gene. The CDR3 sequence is CASSDRRTGGNYGYTF. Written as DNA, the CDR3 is TGTGCCAGCAGTGACCGAAGGACAGGGGGCAACTATGGCTACACCTTC.

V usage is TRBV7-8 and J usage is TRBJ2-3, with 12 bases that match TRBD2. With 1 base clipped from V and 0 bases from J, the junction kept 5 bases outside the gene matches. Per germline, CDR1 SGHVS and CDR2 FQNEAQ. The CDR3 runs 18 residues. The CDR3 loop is CASSLGASGRASTDTQYF. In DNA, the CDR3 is TGTGCCAGCAGCTTAGGGGCTAGCGGGAGGGCCAGCACAGATACGCAGTATTTT.

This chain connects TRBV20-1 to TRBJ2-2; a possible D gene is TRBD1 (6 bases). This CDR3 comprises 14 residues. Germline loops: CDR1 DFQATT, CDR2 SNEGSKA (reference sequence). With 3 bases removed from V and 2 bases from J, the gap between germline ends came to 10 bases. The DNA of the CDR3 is TGCAGTGCTAGTACGGACAGAAACACCGGGGAGCTGTTTTTT. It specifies CSASTDRNTGELFF.

The DNA of the CDR3 is TGTGCCAGCAAATTAGGGACATTTAGCAATCAGCCCCAGCATTTT. It codes for CASKLGTFSNQPQHF. The chain is built from TRBV2 and TRBJ1-5; D is possibly TRBD1 (6 bases). Germline CDR1 reads SNHLY; CDR2 reads FYNNEI. Deletions cut 7 bases from V and 0 bases from J, with 13 bases between. The CDR3 runs to 15 residues.

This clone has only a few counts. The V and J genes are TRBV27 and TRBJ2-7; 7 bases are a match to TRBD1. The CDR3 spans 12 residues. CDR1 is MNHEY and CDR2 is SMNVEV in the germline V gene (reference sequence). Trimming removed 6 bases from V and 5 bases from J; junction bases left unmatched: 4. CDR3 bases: TGTGCCAGCAGGACAGGGCCTCACGAGCAGTACTTC. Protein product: CASRTGPHEQYF.

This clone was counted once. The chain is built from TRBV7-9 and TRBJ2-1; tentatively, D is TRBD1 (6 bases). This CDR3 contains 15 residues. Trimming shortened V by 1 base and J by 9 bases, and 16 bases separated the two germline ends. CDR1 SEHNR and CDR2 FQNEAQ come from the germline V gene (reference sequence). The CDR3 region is CASSLGTGWGGEQFF. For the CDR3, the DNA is TGTGCCAGCAGCTTAGGTACAGGGTGGGGTGGTGAGCAGTTCTTC.